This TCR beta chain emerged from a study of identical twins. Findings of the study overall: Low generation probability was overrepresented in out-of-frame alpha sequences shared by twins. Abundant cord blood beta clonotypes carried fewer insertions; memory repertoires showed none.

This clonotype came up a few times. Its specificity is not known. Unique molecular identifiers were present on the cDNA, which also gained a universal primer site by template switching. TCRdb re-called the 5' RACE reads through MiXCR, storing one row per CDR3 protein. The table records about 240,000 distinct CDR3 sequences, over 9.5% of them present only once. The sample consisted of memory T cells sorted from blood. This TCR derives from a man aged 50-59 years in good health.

CDR3 sequence reads: CASSLVMREAFF. The CDR3 region has the DNA TGTGCCAGCAGCTTAGTCATGAGGGAAGCTTTCTTT. The gene calls are TRBV5-5 and TRBJ1-1, with unresolved D. V was clipped by 2 bases and J by 8 bases, with 10 bases between them. CDR1 is SGHKS, CDR2 YYEKEE, per germline (reference sequence). The CDR3 runs 12 residues. The variable domain in full, with the rest retrieved from reference TRBV5-5 and TRBJ1-1, is DAGVTQSPTHLIKTRGQQVTLRCSPISGHKSVSWYQQVLGQGPQFIFQYYEKEERGRGNFPDRFSARQFPNYSSELNVNALLLGDSALYLCASSLVMREAFFGQGTRLTVV.